This TCR beta chain was profiled in a study of CD8 T cells in ankylosing spondylitis. On this clonotype: The antigen is unknown.

The CDR3 runs 16 residues. Germline assignment: CDR1 KGHDR and CDR2 SFDVKD. The ends were cut back, 2 bases at V and 8 bases at J, with 17 bases in the middle. The TCR beta libraries were generated through quantitative 5'-RACE incorporating molecular barcodes. MiXCR, applied by TCRdb to the 5' RACE reads, yields one record per CDR3 protein. The table lists around 100,000 distinct CDR3 sequences, around 24% of them singletons. Whole-study results and caveats: Significant enrichment of disease-linked clones was reported in matched ankylosing spondylitis synovial fluid. A motif of 7 to 9 highly homologous TCR beta variants was seen as apparently characteristic of ankylosing spondylitis blood.

The sequencing input was synovial fluid, either unsorted or a sorted T cell fraction (not recorded which). This clonotype was obtained from a male donor with ankylosing spondylitis. The chain links TRBV24-1 to TRBJ1-4; tentative D call: TRBD1 (6 bases). In DNA, the CDR3 is TGTGCCACCAGTGATTCGAGACCGGGGGCCTACGAAAAACTGTTTTTT. Amino acid sequence: CATSDSRPGAYEKLFF.